The 8 T cell receptor beta chains in this list originate from one sample, sequenced in a study of blood T cell repertoires in COVID-19. Using immunoSEQ multiplex PCR, the repertoire was profiled, and TCRdb retains in-frame clones only, with some absent. The sample has about 36,000 clones; over 65% are singletons. Sequencing was performed on peripheral blood. The receptors come from a man between 60 and 75 years old with active COVID-19.

DNA of the CDR3: TGCGCCAGCAGCTTGGACAGGGGGTATGGGGCCAACGTCCTGACTTTC. Its translation is CASSLDRGYGANVLTF. The chain carries TRBV5-1 and TRBJ2-6, with 8 bases identical to TRBD1. Germline V CDR1 and CDR2: SGHRS, YFSETQ. CDR3 size: 16 residues. V trimming: 0 bases; J trimming: 3 bases; junction bases outside the gene matches: 2.

In its sample, this clone was seen a few times. The J gene is TRBJ2-7, the V gene TRBV20-1; possibly TRBD2 for D (6 bases). Germline-derived CDR1 and CDR2 are DFQATT and SNEGSKA (reference sequence). CDR3 size: 11 residues. Trimming stripped 6 bases from V and 5 bases from J, with 11 bases between. CDR3 bases: TGCAGTGCCCGGGGGTCTGACGAGCAGTACTTC. Amino acid sequence: CSARGSDEQYF.

Here the CDR3 reads CASSVRASQGTGELFF. CDR3 nucleotide sequence: TGTGCCAGCAGCGTCAGGGCCTCTCAGGGCACCGGGGAGCTGTTTTTT. V is TRBV9 and J is TRBJ2-2; D might be TRBD1 (5 bases). The ends were cut back, 2 bases at V and 4 bases at J, with 15 bases in the middle. CDR1 and CDR2 from the germline V gene are SGDLS and YYNGEE. This CDR3 is built from 16 residues.

This rearrangement joins TRBV5-3 to TRBJ2-3, with D possibly being TRBD2 (5 bases). TRBV5-3 is given ORF status, its function remaining uncertain. V lost 0 bases to trimming and J lost 0 bases, with 11 bases between them. The CDR3 spans 16 residues. The CDR3 is CARSLGRSPSTDTQYF. The CDR3 nucleotides are TGTGCCAGAAGCTTGGGGAGGAGCCCTAGCACAGATACGCAGTATTTT.

The gene calls are TRBV7-2 and TRBJ1-1; no clear D. V gave up 4 bases and J gave up 1 base, with 13 bases separating them. Germline loops: CDR1 SGHTA, CDR2 FQGNSA. The CDR3 extends over 15 amino acids. The CDR3 loop reads CASSSLAAPNTEAFF. For the CDR3, the DNA is TGTGCCAGCAGCTCCCTCGCGGCCCCGAACACTGAAGCTTTCTTT. Full variable domain (outside the CDR3, taken from reference TRBV7-2 and TRBJ1-1): GAGVSQSPSNKVTEKGKDVELRCDPISGHTALYWYRQSLGQGLEFLIYFQGNSAPDKSGLPSDRFSAERTGGSVSTLTIQRTQQEDSAVYLCASSSLAAPNTEAFFGQGTRLTVV.

The chain joins TRBV5-3 to TRBJ2-4; D uncertain. TRBV5-3 is labeled an ORF, and its function is uncertain. V was pared by 4 bases and J by 0 bases, with 14 bases between. The CDR3 spans 16 residues. For the CDR3, the DNA is TGTGCCAGAAGCCTGGGGTGGGCCAAAGCCAAAAACATTCAGTACTTC. Translating gives CARSLGWAKAKNIQYF.

The chain uses TRBV7-2 and TRBJ2-7; 7 bases are a match to TRBD2. The germline V gene encodes CDR1 SGHTA and CDR2 FQGNSA. The CDR3 runs 15 residues. J gave up 5 bases and V 5 bases, and 12 bases lay outside the gene matches. Written as DNA, the CDR3 is TGTGCCAGCAGCGTTAGCGGGTGGGTGGAGGACGAGCAGTACTTC. This codes for CASSVSGWVEDEQYF. The whole variable domain, filled in from reference TRBV7-2 and TRBJ2-7, reads GAGVSQSPSNKVTEKGKDVELRCDPISGHTALYWYRQSLGQGLEFLIYFQGNSAPDKSGLPSDRFSAERTGGSVSTLTIQRTQQEDSAVYLCASSVSGWVEDEQYFGPGTRLTVT.

This chain uses TRBV29-1 with TRBJ2-5; 10 bases agree with TRBD2. CDR1 and CDR2 from the germline V gene are SQVTM and ANQGSEA. V lost 4 bases, J lost 7 bases, and 15 bases stayed unmatched. CDR3 length: 16 residues. The CDR3 DNA reads TGCAGCGTTGCGACTCCAAGCGGGGGGGATCTGGGGACCCAGTACTTC. Translated, it gives CSVATPSGGDLGTQYF. Combining the CDR3 with reference TRBV29-1 and TRBJ2-5 gives the whole variable domain SAVISQKPSRDICQRGTSLTIQCQVDSQVTMMFWYRQQPGQSLTLIATANQGSEATYESGFVIDKFPISRPNLTFSTLTVSNMSPEDSSIYLCSVATPSGGDLGTQYFGPGTRLLVL.